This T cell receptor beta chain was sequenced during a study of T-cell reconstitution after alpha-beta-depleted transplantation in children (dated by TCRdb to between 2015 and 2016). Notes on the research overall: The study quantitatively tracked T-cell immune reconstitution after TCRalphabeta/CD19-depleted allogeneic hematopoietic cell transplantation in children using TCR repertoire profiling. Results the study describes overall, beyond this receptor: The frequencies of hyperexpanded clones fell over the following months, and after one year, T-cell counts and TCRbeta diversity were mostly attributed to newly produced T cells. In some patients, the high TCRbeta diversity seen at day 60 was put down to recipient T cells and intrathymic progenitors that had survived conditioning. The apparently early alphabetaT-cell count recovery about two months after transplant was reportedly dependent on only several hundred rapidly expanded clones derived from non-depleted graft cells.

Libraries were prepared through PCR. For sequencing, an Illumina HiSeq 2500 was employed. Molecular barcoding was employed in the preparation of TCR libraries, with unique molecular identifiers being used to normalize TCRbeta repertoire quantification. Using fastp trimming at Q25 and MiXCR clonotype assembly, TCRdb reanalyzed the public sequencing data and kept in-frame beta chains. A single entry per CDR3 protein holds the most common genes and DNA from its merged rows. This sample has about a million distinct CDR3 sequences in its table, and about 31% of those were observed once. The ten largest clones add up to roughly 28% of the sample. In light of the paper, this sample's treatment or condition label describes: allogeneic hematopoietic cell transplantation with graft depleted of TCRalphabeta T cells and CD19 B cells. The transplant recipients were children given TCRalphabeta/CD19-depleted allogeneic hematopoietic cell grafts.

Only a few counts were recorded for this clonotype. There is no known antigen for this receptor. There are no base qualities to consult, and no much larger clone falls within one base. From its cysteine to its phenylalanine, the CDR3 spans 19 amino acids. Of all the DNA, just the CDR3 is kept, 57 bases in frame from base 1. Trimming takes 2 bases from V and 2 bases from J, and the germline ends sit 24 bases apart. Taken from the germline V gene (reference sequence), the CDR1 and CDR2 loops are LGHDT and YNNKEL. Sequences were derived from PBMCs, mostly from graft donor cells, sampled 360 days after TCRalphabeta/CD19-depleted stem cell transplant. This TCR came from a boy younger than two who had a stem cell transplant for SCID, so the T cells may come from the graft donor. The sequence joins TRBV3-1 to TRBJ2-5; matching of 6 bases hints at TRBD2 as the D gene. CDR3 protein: CASSQTVGTLPHSQETQYF. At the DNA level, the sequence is TGTGCCAGCAGCCAAACCGTCGGGACTCTTCCCCACTCACAAGAGACCCAGTACTTC.